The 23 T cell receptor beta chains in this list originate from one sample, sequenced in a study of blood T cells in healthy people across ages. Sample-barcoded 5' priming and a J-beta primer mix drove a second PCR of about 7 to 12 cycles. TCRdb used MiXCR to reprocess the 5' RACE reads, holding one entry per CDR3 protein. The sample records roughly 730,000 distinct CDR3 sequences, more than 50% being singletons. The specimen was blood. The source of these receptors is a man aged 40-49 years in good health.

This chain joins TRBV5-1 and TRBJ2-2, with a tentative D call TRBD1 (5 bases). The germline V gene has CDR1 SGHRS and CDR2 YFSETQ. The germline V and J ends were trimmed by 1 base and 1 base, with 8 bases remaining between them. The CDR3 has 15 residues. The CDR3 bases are TGCGCCAGCAGCTTGTGGCAGGGGAACACCGGGGAGCTGTTTTTT. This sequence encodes CASSLWQGNTGELFF.

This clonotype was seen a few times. CDR3 residues: CASSLGRAVQETQYF. The CDR3 DNA sequence: TGTGCCAGCAGCTTAGGCAGGGCAGTCCAAGAGACCCAGTACTTC. V is TRBV7-7 and J is TRBJ2-5, with TRBD1 as a possible D gene (5 bases). V lost 1 base, J lost 1 base, and 10 bases lay in between. The CDR3 contains 15 residues. From germline, CDR1 is SSHAT and CDR2 FNYEAQ (reference sequence).

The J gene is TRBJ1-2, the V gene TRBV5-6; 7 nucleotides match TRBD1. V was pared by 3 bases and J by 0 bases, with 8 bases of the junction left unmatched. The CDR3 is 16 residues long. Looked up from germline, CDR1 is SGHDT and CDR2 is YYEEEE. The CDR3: CASSYGTAGTNYGYTF. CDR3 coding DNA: TGTGCCAGCAGCTACGGGACAGCCGGTACTAACTATGGCTACACCTTC.

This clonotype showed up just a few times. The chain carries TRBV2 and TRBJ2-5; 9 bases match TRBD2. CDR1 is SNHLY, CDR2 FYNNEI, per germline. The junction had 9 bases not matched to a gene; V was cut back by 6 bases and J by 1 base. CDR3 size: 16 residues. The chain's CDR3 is CASRDRLAAPQETQYF. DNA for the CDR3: TGTGCCAGCAGGGACCGACTAGCGGCGCCCCAAGAGACCCAGTACTTC. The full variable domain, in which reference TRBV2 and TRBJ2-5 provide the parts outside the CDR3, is EPEVTQTPSHQVTQMGQEVILRCVPISNHLYFYWYRQILGQKVEFLVSFYNNEISEKSEIFDDQFSVERPDGSNFTLKIRSTKLEDSAMYFCASRDRLAAPQETQYFGPGTRLLVL.

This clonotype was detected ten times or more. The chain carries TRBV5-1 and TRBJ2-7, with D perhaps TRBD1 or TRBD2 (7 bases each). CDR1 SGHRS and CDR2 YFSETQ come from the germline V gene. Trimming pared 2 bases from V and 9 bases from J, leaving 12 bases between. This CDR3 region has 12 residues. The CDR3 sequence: CASSFPGGGQYF. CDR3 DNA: TGCGCCAGCAGCTTTCCAGGGGGGGGGCAGTACTTC.

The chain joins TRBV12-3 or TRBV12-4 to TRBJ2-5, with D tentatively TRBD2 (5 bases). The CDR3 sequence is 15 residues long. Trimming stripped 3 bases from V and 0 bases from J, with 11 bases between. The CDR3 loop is CASSFSLRDQETQYF. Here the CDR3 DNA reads TGTGCCAGCAGTTTTTCCCTGCGGGACCAAGAGACCCAGTACTTC.

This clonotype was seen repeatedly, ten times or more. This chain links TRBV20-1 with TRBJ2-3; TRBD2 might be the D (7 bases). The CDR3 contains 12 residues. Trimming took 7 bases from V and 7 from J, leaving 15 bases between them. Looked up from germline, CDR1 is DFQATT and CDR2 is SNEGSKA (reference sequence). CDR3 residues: CSGREGGYTQYF. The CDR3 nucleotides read TGCAGTGGCAGAGAGGGGGGGTATACGCAGTATTTT.

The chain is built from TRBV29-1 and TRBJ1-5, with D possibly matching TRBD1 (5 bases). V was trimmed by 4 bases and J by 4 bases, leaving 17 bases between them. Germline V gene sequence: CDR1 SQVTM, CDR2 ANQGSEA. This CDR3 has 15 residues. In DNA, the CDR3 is TGCAGCGTTGGTTGGGGCCAGGGTACTAATCAGCCCCAGCATTTT. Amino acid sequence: CSVGWGQGTNQPQHF.

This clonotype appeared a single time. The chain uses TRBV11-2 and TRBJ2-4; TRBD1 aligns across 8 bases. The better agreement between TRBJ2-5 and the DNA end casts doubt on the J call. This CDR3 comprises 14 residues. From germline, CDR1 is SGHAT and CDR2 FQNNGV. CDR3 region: CASSAWTGQETQYF. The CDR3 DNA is TGTGCCAGCAGCGCCTGGACAGGGCAAGAGACCCAGTACTTC.

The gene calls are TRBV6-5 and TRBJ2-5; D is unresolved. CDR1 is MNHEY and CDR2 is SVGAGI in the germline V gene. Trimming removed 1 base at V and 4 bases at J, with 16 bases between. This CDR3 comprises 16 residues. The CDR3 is CASSYLSSSLGETQYF. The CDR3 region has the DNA TGTGCCAGCAGTTACTTGAGTAGCTCCCTGGGAGAGACCCAGTACTTC.

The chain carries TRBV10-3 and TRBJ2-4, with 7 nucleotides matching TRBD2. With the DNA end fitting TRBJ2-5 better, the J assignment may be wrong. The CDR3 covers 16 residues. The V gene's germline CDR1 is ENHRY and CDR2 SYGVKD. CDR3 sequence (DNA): TGTGCCATCAGTGTCAAATTTGGGGGGGGAGAGGAGACCCAGTACTTC. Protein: CAISVKFGGGEETQYF.

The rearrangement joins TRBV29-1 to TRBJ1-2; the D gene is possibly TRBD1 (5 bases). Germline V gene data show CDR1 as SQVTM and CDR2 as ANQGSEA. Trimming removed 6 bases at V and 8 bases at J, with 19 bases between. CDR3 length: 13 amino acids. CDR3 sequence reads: CSVDLGAGNGYTF. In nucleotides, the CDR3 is TGCAGCGTGGACCTTGGTGCAGGGAACGGCTACACCTTC.

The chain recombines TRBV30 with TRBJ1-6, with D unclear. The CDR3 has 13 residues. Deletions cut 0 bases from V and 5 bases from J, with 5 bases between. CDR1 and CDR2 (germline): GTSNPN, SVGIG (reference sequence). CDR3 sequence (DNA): TGTGCCTGGAGTGTAAGTCATAATTCACCCCTCCACTTT. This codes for CAWSVSHNSPLHF.

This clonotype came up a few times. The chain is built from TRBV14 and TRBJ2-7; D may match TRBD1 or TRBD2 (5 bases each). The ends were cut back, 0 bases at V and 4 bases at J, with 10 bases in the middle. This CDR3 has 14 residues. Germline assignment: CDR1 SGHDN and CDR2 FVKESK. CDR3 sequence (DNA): TGTGCCAGCAGCCAAGATTGGAGGACATACGAGCAGTACTTC. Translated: CASSQDWRTYEQYF.

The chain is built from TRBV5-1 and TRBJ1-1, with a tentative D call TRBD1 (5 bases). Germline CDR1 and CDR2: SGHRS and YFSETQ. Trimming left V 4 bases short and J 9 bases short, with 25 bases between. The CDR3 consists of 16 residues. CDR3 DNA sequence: TGCGCCAGCAGCCCGGACGGTTCGGGGCGTGGGACTAAAGCTTTCTTT. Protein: CASSPDGSGRGTKAFF.

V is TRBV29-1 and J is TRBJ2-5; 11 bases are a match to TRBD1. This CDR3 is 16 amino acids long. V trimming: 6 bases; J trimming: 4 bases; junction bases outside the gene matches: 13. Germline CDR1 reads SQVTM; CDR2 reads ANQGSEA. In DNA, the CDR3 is TGCAGCGTGACGCCCTTTCCGGGACAGGGGGGAGAGACCCAGTACTTC. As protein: CSVTPFPGQGGETQYF.

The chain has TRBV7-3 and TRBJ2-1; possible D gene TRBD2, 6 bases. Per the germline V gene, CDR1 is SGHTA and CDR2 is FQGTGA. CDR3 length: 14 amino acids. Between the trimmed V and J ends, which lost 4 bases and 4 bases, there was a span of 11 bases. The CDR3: CASSSGLMYNEQFF. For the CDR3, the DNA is TGTGCCAGCAGCTCGGGACTGATGTACAATGAGCAGTTCTTC.

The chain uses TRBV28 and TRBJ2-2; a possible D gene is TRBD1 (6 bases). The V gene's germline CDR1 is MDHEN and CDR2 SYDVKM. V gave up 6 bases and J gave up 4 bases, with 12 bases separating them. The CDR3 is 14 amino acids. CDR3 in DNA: TGTGCCAGCAGGTCAGGGGTAGGCACCGGGGAGCTGTTTTTT. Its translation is CASRSGVGTGELFF.

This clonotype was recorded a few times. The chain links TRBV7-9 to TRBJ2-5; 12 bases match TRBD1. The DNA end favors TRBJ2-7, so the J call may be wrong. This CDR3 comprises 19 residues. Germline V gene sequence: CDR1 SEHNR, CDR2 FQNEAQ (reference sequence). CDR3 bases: TGTGCCAGCAGCTTTTCCGGGACAGGGGGCAAATCAACACCCTACGAGCAGTACTTC. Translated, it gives CASSFSGTGGKSTPYEQYF.

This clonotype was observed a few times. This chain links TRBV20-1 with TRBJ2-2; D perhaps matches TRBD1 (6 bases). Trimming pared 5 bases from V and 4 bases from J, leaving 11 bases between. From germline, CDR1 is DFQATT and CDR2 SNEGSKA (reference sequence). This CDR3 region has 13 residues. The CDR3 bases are TGCAGTGCTCTGCAGACAGGCACCGGGGAGCTGTTTTTT. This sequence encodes CSALQTGTGELFF.

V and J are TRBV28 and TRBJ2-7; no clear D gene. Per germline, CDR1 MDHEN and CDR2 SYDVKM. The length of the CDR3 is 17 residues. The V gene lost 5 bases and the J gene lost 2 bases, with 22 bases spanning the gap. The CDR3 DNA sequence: TGTGCCAGCAGTCCCGCGGACCCGGACGGCCTTACCTACGAGCAGTACTTC. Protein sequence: CASSPADPDGLTYEQYF.

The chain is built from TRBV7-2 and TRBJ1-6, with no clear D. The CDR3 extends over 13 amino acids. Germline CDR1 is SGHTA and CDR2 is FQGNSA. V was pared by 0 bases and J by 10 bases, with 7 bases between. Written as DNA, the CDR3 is TGTGCCAGCAGCTTAGCGGCTTCATCACCCCTCCACTTT. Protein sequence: CASSLAASSPLHF. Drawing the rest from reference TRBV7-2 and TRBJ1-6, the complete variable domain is GAGVSQSPSNKVTEKGKDVELRCDPISGHTALYWYRQSLGQGLEFLIYFQGNSAPDKSGLPSDRFSAERTGGSVSTLTIQRTQQEDSAVYLCASSLAASSPLHFGNGTRLTVT.

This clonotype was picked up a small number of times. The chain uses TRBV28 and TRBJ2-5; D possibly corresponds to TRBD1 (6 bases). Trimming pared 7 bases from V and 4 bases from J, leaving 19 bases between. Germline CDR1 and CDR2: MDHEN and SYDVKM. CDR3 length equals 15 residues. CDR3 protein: CASIRNRVVTETQYF. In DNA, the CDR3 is TGTGCCAGCATCCGAAACAGGGTGGTAACAGAGACCCAGTACTTC.